The 6 T cell receptor beta chains below were found in one sample sequenced in a study of tumor T cells in aggressive B-cell lymphoma. Sequencing used immunoSEQ multiplex PCR; TCRdb keeps in-frame clones, though not all of them. This table has some 3,100 clones, roughly 82% appearing once. Sequenced sample: tumor tissue. The receptors shown here come from an adult with diffuse large B cell lymphoma.

In this sample, this clone turned up a few times. The chain couples TRBV10-3 to TRBJ1-3; TRBD1 matches 7 bases. With 2 bases clipped from V and 5 bases from J, the junction kept 3 bases outside the gene matches. This CDR3 comprises 14 residues. Germline-derived CDR1 and CDR2 are ENHRY and SYGVKD. The CDR3 region is CAISERQGRNTIYF. The CDR3 DNA is TGTGCCATCAGTGAGAGACAGGGAAGAAACACCATATATTTT.

This clone was detected only a few times. The J gene is TRBJ1-6, the V gene TRBV6-5; possibly TRBD1 for D (6 bases). The V gene lost 7 bases and the J gene lost 7 bases, with 14 bases spanning the gap. Germline-derived CDR1 and CDR2 are MNHEY and SVGAGI. There are 14 residues in the CDR3. The CDR3 bases are TGTGCCAGCACCCTGACAGGACCAAATTCACCCCTCCACTTT. Its protein is CASTLTGPNSPLHF.

The rearrangement links TRBV7-9 to TRBJ2-2; D possibly corresponds to TRBD1 (5 bases). Germline-derived CDR1 and CDR2 are SEHNR and FQNEAQ (reference sequence). CDR3 length: 15 amino acids. V was clipped by 2 bases and J by 1 base, with 8 bases between them. The chain's CDR3 is CASSLMGQNTGELFF. CDR3 DNA: TGTGCCAGCAGCTTAATGGGGCAGAACACCGGGGAGCTGTTTTTT.

This clone has a single count. The genes are TRBV4-1 and TRBJ2-5; D is perhaps TRBD1 (6 bases). V lost 2 bases and J lost 2, with 12 bases in between. Germline V gene lookup returns CDR1 MGHRA and CDR2 YSYEKL. The CDR3 is 15 residues long. The CDR3 nucleotides read TGCGCCAGCAGCCAAACACAGGGAGCTCAAGAGACCCAGTACTTC. Translated: CASSQTQGAQETQYF.

This clone was found once. This rearrangement joins TRBV2 to TRBJ2-1; TRBD2 agrees at 16 bases. The CDR3 has 18 amino acids. The V segment lost 1 base and the J segment 8 bases; nucleotides outside the gene matches: 8. Germline assignment: CDR1 SNHLY and CDR2 FYNNEI. The DNA of the CDR3 is TGTGCCAGCAGTGAAGGGGGACTAGCGGGGGGGGTCTATGATGAGCAGTTCTTC. The encoded protein is CASSEGGLAGGVYDEQFF.

The genes are TRBV27 and TRBJ2-5, with D uncertain. Trimming cost V 5 bases and J 2 bases, with 12 bases left between them. CDR1 is MNHEY, CDR2 SMNVEV, per germline (reference sequence). The CDR3 is 14 residues long. The CDR3 protein is CASSPQNQQETQYF. In nucleotides, the CDR3 is TGTGCCAGCAGTCCTCAGAATCAGCAAGAGACCCAGTACTTC.